This note documents a single T cell receptor (beta chain) sequence. In the authors' workflow: Reference gene primer amplification gave estimated nucleated cell counts. The protocol was immunoSEQ multiplex PCR, while the TCRdb copy is restricted to in-frame clones and leaves out a portion. Clone size and V and J calls were adopted from that table, with D and trimming inferred from the DNA. The sample lists 130,000 or so clones, 86% occurring once. The CDR3 is 13 amino acids. The V end was cut by 5 bases, the J end by 0 bases, with 7 bases between. CDR1 and CDR2 (germline): LNHDA, SQIVND (reference sequence). This entry comes from a study of blood T cell repertoires in COVID-19. Background on the study: Samples of COVID-19 (acute and convalescent) were obtained from the United States, Italy and Spain. PBMCs, B-cell-depleted T cells, or T cells were the source of the cDNA or gDNA that made up the material.

Sequencing input: peripheral blood. The TCR comes from a middle-aged man with acute or convalescent COVID-19. The chain is built from TRBV19 and TRBJ1-2, with D uncertain. The CDR3 DNA is TGTGCCAGTAGTTTGGCAACTAACTATGGCTACACCTTC. This codes for CASSLATNYGYTF.